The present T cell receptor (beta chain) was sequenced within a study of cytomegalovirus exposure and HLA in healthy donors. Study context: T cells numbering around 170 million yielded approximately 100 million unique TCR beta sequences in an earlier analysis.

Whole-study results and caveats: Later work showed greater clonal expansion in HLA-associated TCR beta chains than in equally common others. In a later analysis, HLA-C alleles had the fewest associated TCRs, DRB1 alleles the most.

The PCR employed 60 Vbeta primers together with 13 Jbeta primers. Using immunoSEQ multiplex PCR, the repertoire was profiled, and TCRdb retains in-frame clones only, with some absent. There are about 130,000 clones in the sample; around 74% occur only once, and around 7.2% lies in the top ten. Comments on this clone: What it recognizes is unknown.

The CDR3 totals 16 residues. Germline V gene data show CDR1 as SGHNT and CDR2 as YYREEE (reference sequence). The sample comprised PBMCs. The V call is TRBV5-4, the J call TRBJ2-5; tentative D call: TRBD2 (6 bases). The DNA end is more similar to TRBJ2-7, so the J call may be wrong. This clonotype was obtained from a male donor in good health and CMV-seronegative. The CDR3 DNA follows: TGTGCCAGCAGCTCTCTCCCCAGCGGAGGGGTCCTCGAGCAGTACTTC. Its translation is CASSSLPSGGVLEQYF.